This T cell receptor (beta chain) was retrieved from a study of blood T cell repertoires in COVID-19. Study overall: Acute and convalescent COVID-19 specimens originated in the United States, Italy and Spain. In each case, the material was cDNA or gDNA derived from T cells, B-cell-depleted T cells, or PBMCs.

Per germline, CDR1 WSHSY and CDR2 SAAADI. The CDR3 is 15 amino acids. V was pared by 2 bases and J by 0 bases, with 3 bases of the junction left unmatched. As originally analysed: Amplification of reference gene primers was used by the study to estimate nucleated cell counts. Method: immunoSEQ multiplex PCR; TCRdb's copy keeps in-frame clones and lacks some. V and J calls and clone size follow that table, whereas D and trimming were derived from the DNA. The data contain about 140,000 clones, about 80% of them seen just once; the ten biggest clones take up over 15%. Sequencing was carried out using peripheral blood. This clonotype originated in a man aged 50 or older with acute or convalescent COVID-19. This sequence joins TRBV10-2 and TRBJ1-1; 7 bases map to TRBD1. The CDR3 DNA sequence: TGCGCCAGCAGTGAGGGGACAGACATGAACACTGAAGCTTTCTTT. Its translation: CASSEGTDMNTEAFF.